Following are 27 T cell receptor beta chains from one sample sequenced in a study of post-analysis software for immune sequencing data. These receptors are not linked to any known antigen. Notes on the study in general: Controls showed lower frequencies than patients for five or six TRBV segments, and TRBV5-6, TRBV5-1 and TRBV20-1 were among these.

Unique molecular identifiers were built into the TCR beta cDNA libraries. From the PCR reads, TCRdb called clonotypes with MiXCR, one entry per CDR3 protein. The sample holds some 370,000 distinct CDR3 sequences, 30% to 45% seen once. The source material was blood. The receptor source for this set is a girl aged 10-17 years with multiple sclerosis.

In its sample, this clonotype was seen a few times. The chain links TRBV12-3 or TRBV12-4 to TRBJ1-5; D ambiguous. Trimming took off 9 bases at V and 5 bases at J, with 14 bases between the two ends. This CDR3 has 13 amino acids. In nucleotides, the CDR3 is TGTGCCAGTAGGACGACCACGGATCAGCCCCAGCATTTT. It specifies CASRTTTDQPQHF.

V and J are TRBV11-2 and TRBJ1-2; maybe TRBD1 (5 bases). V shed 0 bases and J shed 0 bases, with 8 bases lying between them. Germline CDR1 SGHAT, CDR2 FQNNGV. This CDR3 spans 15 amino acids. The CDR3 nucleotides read TGTGCCAGCAGCTTAGAGGGGGGGTCTAACTATGGCTACACCTTC. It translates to CASSLEGGSNYGYTF.

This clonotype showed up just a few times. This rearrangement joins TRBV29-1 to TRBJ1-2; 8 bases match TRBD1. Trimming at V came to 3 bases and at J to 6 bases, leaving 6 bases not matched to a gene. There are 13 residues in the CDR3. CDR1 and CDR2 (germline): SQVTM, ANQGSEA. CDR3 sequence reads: CSVEDRVDDGYTF. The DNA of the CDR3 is TGCAGCGTTGAGGACAGGGTGGATGATGGCTACACCTTC.

CDR3 sequence (DNA): TGCAGTGCTAGTGGGGGGGACTTCGAGCAGTACTTC. This codes for CSASGGDFEQYF. This chain connects TRBV20-1 to TRBJ2-7; 7 bases agree with TRBD2. From germline, CDR1 is DFQATT and CDR2 SNEGSKA (reference sequence). CDR3 length: 12 residues. J lost 6 bases, V lost 3 bases, and 5 bases had no gene match.

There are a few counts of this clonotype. For the CDR3, the DNA is TGCGCCAGCAGCCAGAGGTACGGAACAGATACGCAGTATTTT. It encodes CASSQRYGTDTQYF. The chain links TRBV4-3 to TRBJ2-3; unclear D gene. This CDR3 spans 14 amino acids. CDR1 and CDR2 (germline): LGHNA, YSLEER. V was clipped by 3 bases and J by 3 bases, with 10 bases between them.

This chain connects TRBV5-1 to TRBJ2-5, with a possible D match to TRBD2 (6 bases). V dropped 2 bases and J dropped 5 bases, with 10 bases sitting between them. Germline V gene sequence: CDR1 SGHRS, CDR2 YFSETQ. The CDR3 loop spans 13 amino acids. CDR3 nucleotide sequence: TGCGCCAGCAGCTTCGGGAGTAGTGAGACCCAGTACTTC. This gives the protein CASSFGSSETQYF. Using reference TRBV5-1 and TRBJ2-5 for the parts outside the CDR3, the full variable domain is KAGVTQTPRYLIKTRGQQVTLSCSPISGHRSVSWYQQTPGQGLQFLFEYFSETQRNKGNFPGRFSGRQFSNSRSEMNVSTLELGDSALYLCASSFGSSETQYFGPGTRLLVL.

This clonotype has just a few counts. DNA for the CDR3: TGTGCCAGCAGTACCCGGGACAGAAGCTATGGCTACACCTTC. It specifies CASSTRDRSYGYTF. The genes are TRBV6-2 or TRBV6-3 and TRBJ1-2; 7 nucleotides agree with TRBD1. This CDR3 contains 14 residues. The junction had 7 bases not matched to a gene; V was cut back by 5 bases and J by 4 bases. Per germline, CDR1 MNHEY and CDR2 SVGEGT.

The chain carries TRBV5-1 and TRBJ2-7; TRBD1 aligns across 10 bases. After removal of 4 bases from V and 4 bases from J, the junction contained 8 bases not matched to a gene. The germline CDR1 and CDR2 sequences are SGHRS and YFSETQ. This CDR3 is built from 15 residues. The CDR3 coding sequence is TGCGCCAGCAGCCATGGACAGGGGGGGCGTTACGAGCAGTACTTC. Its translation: CASSHGQGGRYEQYF.

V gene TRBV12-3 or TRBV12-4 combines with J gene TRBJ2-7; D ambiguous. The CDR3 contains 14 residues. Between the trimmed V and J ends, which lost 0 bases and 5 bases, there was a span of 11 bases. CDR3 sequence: CASSLAGSRHEQYF. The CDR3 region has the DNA TGTGCCAGCAGTTTAGCGGGTTCGAGGCACGAGCAGTACTTC.

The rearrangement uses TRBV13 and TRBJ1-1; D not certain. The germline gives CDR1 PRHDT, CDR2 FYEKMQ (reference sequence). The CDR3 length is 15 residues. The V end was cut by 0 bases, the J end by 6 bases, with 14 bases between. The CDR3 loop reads CASSLGVDWEPEAFF. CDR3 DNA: TGTGCCAGCAGCTTAGGAGTAGATTGGGAACCTGAAGCTTTCTTT.

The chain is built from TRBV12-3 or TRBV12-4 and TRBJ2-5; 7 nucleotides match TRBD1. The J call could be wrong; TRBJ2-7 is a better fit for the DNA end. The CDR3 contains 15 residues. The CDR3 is CASSFRGMDAYEQYF. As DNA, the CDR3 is TGTGCCAGCAGTTTCAGGGGGATGGACGCTTACGAGCAGTACTTC.

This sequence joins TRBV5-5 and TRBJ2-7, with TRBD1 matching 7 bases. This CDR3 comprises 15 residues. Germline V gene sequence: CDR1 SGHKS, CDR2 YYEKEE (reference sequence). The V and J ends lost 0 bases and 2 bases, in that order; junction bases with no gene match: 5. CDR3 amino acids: CASSLGLTGAYEQYF. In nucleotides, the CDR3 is TGTGCCAGCAGCTTGGGTTTAACAGGGGCCTACGAGCAGTACTTC.

This CDR3 is CASSQGWGLEAFF. CDR3 sequence (DNA): TGTGCCAGCAGCCAAGGGTGGGGGTTGGAAGCTTTCTTT. The J gene is TRBJ1-1, the V gene TRBV4-2; D is perhaps TRBD1 (5 bases). CDR3 length: 13 amino acids. Between the trimmed V and J ends, which lost 1 base and 8 bases, there was a span of 11 bases. Germline V gene lookup returns CDR1 LGHNA and CDR2 YNFKEQ.

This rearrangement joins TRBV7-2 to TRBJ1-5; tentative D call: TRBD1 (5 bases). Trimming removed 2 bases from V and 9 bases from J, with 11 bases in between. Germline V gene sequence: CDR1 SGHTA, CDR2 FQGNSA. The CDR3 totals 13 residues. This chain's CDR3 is CASSLQGLGPQHF. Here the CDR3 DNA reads TGTGCCAGCAGCTTACAGGGTCTGGGGCCCCAGCATTTT.

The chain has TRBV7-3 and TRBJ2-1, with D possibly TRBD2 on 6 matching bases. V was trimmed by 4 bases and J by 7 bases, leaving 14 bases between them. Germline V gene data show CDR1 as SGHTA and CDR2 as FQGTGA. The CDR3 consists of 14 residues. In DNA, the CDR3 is TGTGCCAGCAGCTCATTAGGAGGGGTAAATGAGCAGTTCTTC. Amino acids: CASSSLGGVNEQFF.

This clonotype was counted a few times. Here the CDR3 DNA reads TGCGCCAGCAGCCAAGATGGGGCAGGCGCAACTAACTATGGCTACACCTTC. This translates into CASSQDGAGATNYGYTF. The chain recombines TRBV4-3 with TRBJ1-2; a weak D match, TRBD1 (5 bases). The germline CDR1 and CDR2 sequences are LGHNA and YSLEER. The CDR3 is 17 residues long. V was cut by 0 bases and J by 0 bases, with 14 bases left in between.

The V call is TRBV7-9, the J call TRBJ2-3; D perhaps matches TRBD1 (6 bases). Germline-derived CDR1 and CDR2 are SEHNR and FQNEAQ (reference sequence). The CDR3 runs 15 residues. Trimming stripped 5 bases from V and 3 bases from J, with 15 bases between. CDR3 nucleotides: TGTGCCAGCAGCCCCCGGGGTCAGGGGACAGATACGCAGTATTTT. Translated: CASSPRGQGTDTQYF.

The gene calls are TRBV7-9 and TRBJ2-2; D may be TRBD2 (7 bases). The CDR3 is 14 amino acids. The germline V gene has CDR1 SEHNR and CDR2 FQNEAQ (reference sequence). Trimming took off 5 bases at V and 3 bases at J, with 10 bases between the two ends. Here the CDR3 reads CASSGGAHTGELFF. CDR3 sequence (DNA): TGTGCCAGCAGCGGGGGGGCGCACACCGGGGAGCTGTTTTTT. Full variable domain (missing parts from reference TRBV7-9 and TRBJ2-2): DTGVSQNPRHKITKRGQNVTFRCDPISEHNRLYWYRQTLGQGPEFLTYFQNEAQLEKSRLLSDRFSAERPKGSFSTLEIQRTEQGDSAMYLCASSGGAHTGELFFGEGSRLTVL.

The CDR3 region has the DNA TGTGCCAGCAGCCAACCCGGGGCTTTGGCTAACTATGGCTACACCTTC. It is translated as CASSQPGALANYGYTF. The chain is built from TRBV3-1 and TRBJ1-2; possible D gene TRBD1, 5 bases. Trimming stripped 2 bases from V and 0 bases from J, with 13 bases between. Germline CDR1 and CDR2: LGHDT and YNNKEL (reference sequence). This CDR3 contains 16 residues.

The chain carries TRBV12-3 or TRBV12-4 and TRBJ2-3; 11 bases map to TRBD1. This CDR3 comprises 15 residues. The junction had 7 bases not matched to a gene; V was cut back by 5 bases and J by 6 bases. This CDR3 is CASSHGTGGSDTQYF. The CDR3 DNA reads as TGTGCCAGCAGTCACGGGACAGGGGGTTCCGATACGCAGTATTTT.

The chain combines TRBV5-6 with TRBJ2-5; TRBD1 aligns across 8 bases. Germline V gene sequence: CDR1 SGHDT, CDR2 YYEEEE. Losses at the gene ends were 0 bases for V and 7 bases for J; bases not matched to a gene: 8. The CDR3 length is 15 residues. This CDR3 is CASSLGTGTGLTQYF. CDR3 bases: TGTGCCAGCAGCTTGGGGACTGGGACAGGATTGACCCAGTACTTC.

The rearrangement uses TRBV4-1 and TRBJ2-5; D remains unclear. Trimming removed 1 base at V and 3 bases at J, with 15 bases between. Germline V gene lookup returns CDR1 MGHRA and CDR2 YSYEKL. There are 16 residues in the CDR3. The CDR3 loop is CASSQAILSGKETQYF. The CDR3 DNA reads TGCGCCAGCAGCCAAGCCATCCTGAGTGGGAAAGAGACCCAGTACTTC.

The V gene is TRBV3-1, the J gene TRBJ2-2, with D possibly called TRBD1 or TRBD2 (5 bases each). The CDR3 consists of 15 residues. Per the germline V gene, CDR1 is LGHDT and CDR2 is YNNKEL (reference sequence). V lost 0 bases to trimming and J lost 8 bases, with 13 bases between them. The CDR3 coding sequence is TGTGCCAGCAGCCAAGATTTTTCGGGGCGGGGGGAGCTGTTTTTT. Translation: CASSQDFSGRGELFF. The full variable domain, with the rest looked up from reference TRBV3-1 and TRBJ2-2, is DTAVSQTPKYLVTQMGNDKSIKCEQNLGHDTMYWYKQDSKKFLKIMFSYNNKELIINETVPNRFSPKSPDKAHLNLHINSLELGDSAVYFCASSQDFSGRGELFFGEGSRLTVL.

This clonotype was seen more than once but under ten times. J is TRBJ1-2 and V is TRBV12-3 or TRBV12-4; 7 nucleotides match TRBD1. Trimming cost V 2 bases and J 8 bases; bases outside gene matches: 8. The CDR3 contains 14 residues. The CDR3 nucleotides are TGTGCCAGCAGTTTATCCGACAGGGAGATAGGCTACACCTTC. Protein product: CASSLSDREIGYTF.

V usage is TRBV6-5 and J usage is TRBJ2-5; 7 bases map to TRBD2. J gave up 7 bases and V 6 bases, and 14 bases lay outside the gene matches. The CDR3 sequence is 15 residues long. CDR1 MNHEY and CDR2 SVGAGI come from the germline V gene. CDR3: CASRLVGQPGGTQYF. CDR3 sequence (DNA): TGTGCCAGCAGATTAGTCGGGCAACCGGGAGGGACCCAGTACTTC.

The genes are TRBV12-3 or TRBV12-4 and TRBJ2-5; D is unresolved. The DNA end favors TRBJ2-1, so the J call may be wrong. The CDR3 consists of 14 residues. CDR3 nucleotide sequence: TGTGCCAGCAGTTTGGGCAGGCTCCAAGAGACCCAGTTCTTC. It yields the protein CASSLGRLQETQFF.

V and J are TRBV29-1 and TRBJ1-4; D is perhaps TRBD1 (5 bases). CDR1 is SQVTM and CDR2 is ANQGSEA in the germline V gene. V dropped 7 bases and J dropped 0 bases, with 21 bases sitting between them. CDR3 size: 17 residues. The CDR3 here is CSATFPRDGATNEKLFF. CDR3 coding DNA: TGCAGCGCTACGTTTCCCCGGGACGGAGCAACTAATGAAAAACTGTTTTTT.